What follows are 10 T cell receptor beta chains derived from one specimen sequenced in a study of T cell repertoires in cytomegalovirus infection. These receptors' targets are unknown. TCRdb called the reads again in MiXCR, with one record for every CDR3 protein. The table lists 570,000 or so distinct CDR3 sequences, 40% of them singletons. The material sequenced was cultured PBMCs, taken from culture after CMV antigen stimulation. The source of these receptors is a human donor in good health (CMV status not recorded). Some clones in this sample may be carry-over from other donors' samples.

The chain recombines TRBV30 with TRBJ2-1; TRBD2 aligns across 11 bases. The CDR3 consists of 15 residues. From germline, CDR1 is GTSNPN and CDR2 SVGIG (reference sequence). The trim removed 0 bases at V and 6 bases at J, leaving 4 bases unmatched. CDR3 in DNA: TGTGCCTGGAGTGTGGGACTAGCGGAACTCAATGAGCAGTTCTTC. Translating gives CAWSVGLAELNEQFF.

This clonotype was observed many times. The V and J genes are TRBV7-2 and TRBJ1-5, with TRBD1 matching 7 bases. The CDR3 consists of 15 residues. Germline V gives CDR1 SGHTA, CDR2 FQGNSA. J gave up 0 bases and V 5 bases, and 4 bases lay outside the gene matches. As DNA, the CDR3 is TGTGCCAGCAGCCTATACAGGGGTAGCAATCAGCCCCAGCATTTT. It is translated as CASSLYRGSNQPQHF.

This clonotype was seen a handful of times. The V call is TRBV5-1, the J call TRBJ2-5; 10 bases align to TRBD1. V trimming: 4 bases; J trimming: 3 bases; junction bases outside the gene matches: 6. The CDR3 runs 15 residues. Germline V gene data show CDR1 as SGHRS and CDR2 as YFSETQ. CDR3 sequence (DNA): TGCGCCAGCAGCCCTTGGGACAGGGGTGAAGAGACCCAGTACTTC. The encoded protein is CASSPWDRGEETQYF.

CDR3 sequence: CASSAQGSGNTIYF. The CDR3 DNA sequence: TGCGCCAGCAGCGCCCAGGGCTCTGGAAACACCATATATTTT. The chain recombines TRBV5-1 with TRBJ1-3; tentative D call: TRBD1 (5 bases). In germline, CDR1 is SGHRS, CDR2 YFSETQ. The V and J ends lost 4 bases and 0 bases respectively, with 8 bases between them. The length of the CDR3 is 14 residues.

The gene calls are TRBV20-1 and TRBJ2-5; the match to TRBD2 covers 8 bases. The CDR3 totals 13 residues. V gave up 3 bases and J gave up 2 bases; unmatched junction bases: 2. In germline, CDR1 is DFQATT, CDR2 SNEGSKA (reference sequence). CDR3: CSARLAGQETQYF. In nucleotides, the CDR3 is TGCAGTGCTAGGTTAGCGGGGCAAGAGACCCAGTACTTC.

This rearrangement joins TRBV6-6 to TRBJ2-3; D unresolved. Germline V gives CDR1 MNHNY, CDR2 SVGAGI (reference sequence). Trimming took off 5 bases at V and 6 bases at J, with 9 bases between the two ends. This CDR3 is built from 12 residues. The CDR3 sequence: CASSGEVDTQYF. CDR3 coding DNA: TGTGCCAGCAGTGGAGAAGTCGATACGCAGTATTTT.

The table lists this clonotype with a few counts. The V call is TRBV11-2, the J call TRBJ1-3; D remains ambiguous. Germline V gene data show CDR1 as SGHAT and CDR2 as FQNNGV. This CDR3 spans 15 amino acids. Trimming took 10 bases from V and 0 from J, leaving 16 bases between them. The CDR3 spells CATATTGSSGNTIYF. The CDR3 DNA is TGTGCCACTGCCACCACGGGCAGCTCTGGAAACACCATATATTTT.

This clonotype appeared a few times. The chain uses TRBV27 and TRBJ1-6; weak D call: TRBD1 (5 bases). From germline, CDR1 is MNHEY and CDR2 SMNVEV (reference sequence). Deletions cut 5 bases from V and 2 bases from J, with 10 bases between. The CDR3 length is 15 residues. In DNA, the CDR3 is TGTGCCAGCAGTGTTGGGGCGACCTATAATTCACCCCTCCACTTT. Translating gives CASSVGATYNSPLHF.

The chain joins TRBV4-1 to TRBJ1-1, with TRBD1 matching over 8 bases. After removal of 3 bases from V and 5 bases from J, the junction contained 11 bases not matched to a gene. The CDR3 consists of 16 residues. Looked up from germline, CDR1 is MGHRA and CDR2 is YSYEKL. Here the CDR3 reads CASSHLRTGSRTEAFF. DNA of the CDR3: TGCGCCAGCAGCCACCTACGGACAGGGAGTAGGACTGAAGCTTTCTTT.

The rearrangement uses TRBV7-8 and TRBJ1-2; D uncertain. CDR3 length equals 15 residues. V lost 5 bases and J lost 0, with 13 bases in between. The germline CDR1 and CDR2 sequences are SGHVS and FQNEAQ. The CDR3 sequence is CASSPRQHPNYGYTF. The CDR3, as DNA: TGTGCCAGCAGCCCTAGACAACATCCTAACTATGGCTACACCTTC.